This entry lists 5 T cell receptor beta chains sequenced from one sample in a study of radiotherapy plus CTLA-4 blockade in lung cancer. The protocol was immunoSEQ multiplex PCR, while the TCRdb copy is restricted to in-frame clones and leaves out a portion. This sample has roughly 45,000 clones, with around 70% found just once. The source was peripheral blood, collected from a patient treated with radiotherapy plus ipilimumab. The receptors stem from a human donor with non-small cell lung cancer who had a partial response to radiotherapy plus ipilimumab.

The rearrangement joins TRBV9 to TRBJ1-3, with D perhaps matching TRBD1 (6 bases). Germline V gene lookup returns CDR1 SGDLS and CDR2 YYNGEE. Trimming removed 0 bases at V and 0 bases at J, with 10 bases between. This CDR3 spans 16 amino acids. CDR3 nucleotide sequence: TGTGCCAGCAGCGTAGTAGGGGGAAACTCTGGAAACACCATATATTTT. Translating gives CASSVVGGNSGNTIYF.

The V gene is TRBV7-2, the J gene TRBJ2-1; D might be TRBD2 (5 bases). Per germline, CDR1 SGHTA and CDR2 FQGNSA. V dropped 1 base and J dropped 15 bases, with 13 bases sitting between them. CDR3 size: 12 residues. The CDR3 DNA reads TGTGCCAGCAGCTTAGGGCCCGGGGTCCGGTTCTTC. Its protein is CASSLGPGVRFF.

The chain couples TRBV6-1 to TRBJ2-2, with D tentatively TRBD1 (5 bases). The length of the CDR3 is 15 residues. Between the trimmed V and J ends, which lost 0 bases and 7 bases, there was a span of 12 bases. CDR1 is MNHNS and CDR2 is SASEGT in the germline V gene. Here the CDR3 reads CASSEASRVGGELFF. CDR3 coding DNA: TGTGCCAGCAGTGAAGCCTCCAGGGTTGGCGGGGAGCTGTTTTTT.

This chain joins TRBV7-9 and TRBJ1-4, with D possibly TRBD1 on 6 matching bases. The CDR3 has 15 residues. The V end was cut by 1 base, the J end by 7 bases, with 13 bases between. Germline CDR1 SEHNR, CDR2 FQNEAQ (reference sequence). The CDR3 loop is CASSLDGRGSEKLFF. CDR3 DNA sequence: TGTGCCAGCAGCTTAGATGGCAGGGGAAGTGAAAAACTGTTTTTT.

This clone was picked up one time. V is TRBV5-1 and J is TRBJ2-5, with TRBD2 matching 10 bases. CDR1 SGHRS and CDR2 YFSETQ come from the germline V gene. V lost 7 bases, J lost 5 bases, and 11 bases stayed unmatched. The CDR3 spans 15 residues. The CDR3 loop reads CASGKRGGSGETQYF. As DNA, the CDR3 is TGCGCCAGCGGGAAGCGGGGGGGGTCTGGCGAGACCCAGTACTTC.